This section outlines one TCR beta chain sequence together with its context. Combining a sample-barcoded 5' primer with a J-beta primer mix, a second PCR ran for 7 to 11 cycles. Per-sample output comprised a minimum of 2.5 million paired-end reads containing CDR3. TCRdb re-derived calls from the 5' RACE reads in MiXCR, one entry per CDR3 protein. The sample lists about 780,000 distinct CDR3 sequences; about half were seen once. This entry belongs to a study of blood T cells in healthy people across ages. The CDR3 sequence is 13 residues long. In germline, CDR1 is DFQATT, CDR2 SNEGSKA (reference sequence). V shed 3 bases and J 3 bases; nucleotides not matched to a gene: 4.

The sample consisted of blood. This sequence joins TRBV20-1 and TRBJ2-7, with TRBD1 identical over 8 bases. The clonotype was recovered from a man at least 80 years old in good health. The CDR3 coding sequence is TGCAGTGCTAGGGGACAGGAGGTCTACGAGCAGTACTTC. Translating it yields CSARGQEVYEQYF.